One sample yielded the 18 T cell receptor beta chains listed below, sequenced in a study of T cell clonotyping in hematopoietic cell transplantation. Only in-frame clones appear in the TCRdb table, and some are missing; sequencing was by immunoSEQ multiplex PCR. The sample holds 13,000 or so clones, around nine tenths seen once. The sample comprised peripheral blood mononuclear cells. The receptors originated from a man younger than 45 in good health. Some clones in this sample may be carry-over from other donors' samples.

The genes are TRBV6-5 and TRBJ1-2, with TRBD1 identical over 7 bases. Germline V CDR1 and CDR2: MNHEY, SVGAGI. Trimming cost V 4 bases and J 8 bases; bases outside gene matches: 7. The CDR3 totals 13 residues. CDR3 bases: TGTGCCAGCAGTTCCAACAGGGGAGGGGGCTACACCTTC. Translating gives CASSSNRGGGYTF.

Only one count was recorded for this clone. The chain links TRBV25-1 to TRBJ2-5, with a possible D match to TRBD1 (5 bases). The V end lost 8 bases, the J end lost 4 bases, and 17 bases lay between the germline ends. From germline, CDR1 is MGHDK and CDR2 SYGVNS. This CDR3 region has 14 residues. CDR3 in amino acids: CASSPEGRGETQYF. The CDR3 bases are TGTGCCAGCTCTCCCGAAGGAAGGGGAGAGACCCAGTACTTC.

The chain has TRBV13 and TRBJ1-3; D remains unclear. CDR1 is PRHDT, CDR2 FYEKMQ, per germline (reference sequence). V shed 8 bases and J shed 0 bases, with 8 bases lying between them. The CDR3 runs to 13 residues. CDR3 residues: CASGISSGNTIYF. CDR3 sequence (DNA): TGTGCCAGCGGTATAAGCTCTGGAAACACCATATATTTT.

The chain has TRBV5-1 and TRBJ2-6, with 7 bases matching TRBD1. From germline, CDR1 is SGHRS and CDR2 YFSETQ. J gave up 2 bases and V 5 bases, and 7 bases lay outside the gene matches. CDR3 length: 16 residues. For the CDR3, the DNA is TGCGCCAGCAGTTCAACCGGGACAGCTGGGGCCAACGTCCTGACTTTC. It encodes CASSSTGTAGANVLTF.

For this clone: At one end, the junction sequence differs from germline, possibly due to a read error. V usage is TRBV19 and J usage is TRBJ1-2; 10 positions match TRBD1. The CDR3 runs to 17 residues. Germline loops: CDR1 LNHDA, CDR2 SQIVND (reference sequence). The CDR3: CASSTTGGPRPKYGYTF. Here the CDR3 DNA reads TGTGCCAGTAGTACGACAGGGGGCCCGCGGCCTAAATATGGCTACACCTTC.

This chain links TRBV12-5 with TRBJ2-2; 7 bases map to TRBD2. This CDR3 is 15 amino acids long. The J segment lost 1 base and the V segment lost 4 bases, leaving 3 bases of the junction unmatched. CDR1 is LGHNT and CDR2 is FRNRAP in the germline V gene. The CDR3 loop reads CASGWTSGNTGELFF. The CDR3 nucleotides read TGTGCTAGTGGTTGGACTAGTGGGAACACCGGGGAGCTGTTTTTT.

The V gene is TRBV6-5, the J gene TRBJ1-2; D might be TRBD1 (5 bases). V shed 2 bases and J shed 4 bases, with 14 bases lying between them. The CDR3 is 15 residues long. Germline assignment: CDR1 MNHEY and CDR2 SVGAGI. The CDR3: CASSYGGGISYGYTF. CDR3 sequence (DNA): TGTGCCAGCAGTTACGGCGGGGGAATTTCCTATGGCTACACCTTC.

This clone was observed once. The gene calls are TRBV2 and TRBJ1-1, with D maybe TRBD1 (5 bases). The CDR3 has 12 amino acids. Between the trimmed V and J ends, which lost 6 bases and 9 bases, there was a span of 14 bases. Germline V CDR1 and CDR2: SNHLY, FYNNEI. CDR3 sequence reads: CASSSTGTQAFF. The CDR3 DNA sequence: TGTGCCAGCAGCTCGACCGGGACGCAAGCTTTCTTT.

The chain recombines TRBV6-5 with TRBJ2-7, with 9 bases identical to TRBD1. J lost 3 bases, V lost 5 bases, and 5 bases had no gene match. This CDR3 has 14 amino acids. Germline V gives CDR1 MNHEY, CDR2 SVGAGI. CDR3 protein: CASSAGTGIYEQYF. The CDR3 DNA follows: TGTGCCAGCAGTGCCGGGACAGGGATCTACGAGCAGTACTTC.

The chain carries TRBV25-1 and TRBJ2-7, with a weak D call TRBD1 (5 bases). Trimming shortened V by 1 base and J by 7 bases, and 17 bases separated the two germline ends. This CDR3 contains 15 residues. The germline V gene encodes CDR1 MGHDK and CDR2 SYGVNS. DNA of the CDR3: TGTGCCAGCAGTGAATTTAGGGGTAATCCCAGGGAGCAGTACTTC. This translates into CASSEFRGNPREQYF.

The chain uses TRBV29-1 and TRBJ1-4, with 7 bases matching TRBD1. CDR1 SQVTM and CDR2 ANQGSEA come from the germline V gene. The V and J ends lost 5 bases and 4 bases, in that order; junction bases with no gene match: 10. CDR3 length: 15 amino acids. CDR3: CSVTRAGQSNEKLFF. For the CDR3, the DNA is TGCAGCGTTACCCGTGCGGGACAGAGTAATGAAAAACTGTTTTTT. The complete variable domain, with remaining parts taken from reference TRBV29-1 and TRBJ1-4, reads SAVISQKPSRDICQRGTSLTIQCQVDSQVTMMFWYRQQPGQSLTLIATANQGSEATYESGFVIDKFPISRPNLTFSTLTVSNMSPEDSSIYLCSVTRAGQSNEKLFFGSGTQLSVL.

V and J are TRBV5-5 and TRBJ2-7, with 8 bases that match TRBD1. V shed 3 bases and J 4 bases; nucleotides not matched to a gene: 6. The CDR3 sequence is 14 residues long. Germline V gives CDR1 SGHKS, CDR2 YYEKEE (reference sequence). The CDR3 sequence is CASSWTGKGYEQYF. The CDR3 DNA reads as TGTGCCAGCAGCTGGACAGGGAAGGGTTACGAGCAGTACTTC.

This sequence joins TRBV27 and TRBJ2-1; the match to TRBD2 covers 7 bases. The V and J ends lost 6 bases and 1 base, in that order; junction bases with no gene match: 3. CDR1 and CDR2 (germline): MNHEY, SMNVEV (reference sequence). The CDR3 extends over 14 amino acids. CDR3 amino acids: CASRPSGSYNEQFF. CDR3 in DNA: TGTGCCAGCAGACCTAGCGGTTCCTACAATGAGCAGTTCTTC.

This clone has only a few counts. The chain employs TRBV2 and TRBJ2-1; D not resolved. CDR1 is SNHLY and CDR2 is FYNNEI in the germline V gene. V lost 8 bases and J 5 bases, leaving 7 bases between the germline ends. The CDR3 runs 11 residues. The CDR3 is CASHGHNEQFF. CDR3 coding DNA: TGTGCCAGCCACGGGCACAATGAGCAGTTCTTC.

This sequence joins TRBV5-6 and TRBJ1-4; D is uncertain. The CDR3 sequence is 15 residues long. The ends were cut back, 4 bases at V and 6 bases at J, with 16 bases in the middle. From germline, CDR1 is SGHDT and CDR2 YYEEEE. The CDR3 here is CASSPSGRGDEKLFF. In DNA form, the CDR3 reads TGTGCCAGCAGCCCTTCGGGCAGAGGCGATGAAAAACTGTTTTTT.

The CDR3, as DNA: TGTGCCAGCAGTCCAAAGTCCCCGGGTGCTTTCTTT. It translates to CASSPKSPGAFF. This chain uses TRBV27 with TRBJ1-1; D gene uncertain. Trimming left V 5 bases short and J 11 bases short, with 15 bases between. Germline V gene lookup returns CDR1 MNHEY and CDR2 SMNVEV (reference sequence). There are 12 residues in the CDR3.

The V gene is TRBV6-5, the J gene TRBJ1-2; possibly TRBD1 for D (5 bases). The CDR3 has 15 residues. Germline CDR1 reads MNHEY; CDR2 reads SVGAGI. The V end was cut by 4 bases, the J end by 5 bases, with 17 bases between. The CDR3 nucleotides read TGTGCCAGCAGTTCCTCATGGGGGGGGGTATATGGCTACACCTTC. Amino acids: CASSSSWGGVYGYTF.

The chain couples TRBV9 to TRBJ1-3; TRBD1 is a possible D gene (5 bases). This CDR3 spans 16 amino acids. With 4 bases removed from V and 4 bases from J, the gap between germline ends came to 18 bases. CDR1 is SGDLS and CDR2 is YYNGEE in the germline V gene. CDR3 protein: CASSLKGRPEGNTIYF. The DNA of the CDR3 is TGTGCCAGCAGCTTAAAGGGGAGGCCGGAGGGAAACACCATATATTTT.